The text below deals with one TCR beta chain. The antigen is not known. This sample stems from a study of cytomegalovirus exposure and HLA in healthy donors. Whole-study context: Inside one of the first data releases sat 80 million to 95 million unique TCRs taken from HLA-typed donors.

Study-wide findings and caveats: Rarity marked most TCR sequences, yet some public TCRs occurred in many donors.

Researchers ran the PCR with 60 Vbeta and 13 Jbeta primers. Original analysis: There were about 88 million unique TCR beta chains by a later count, and around 10 million of them were shared. Profiling relied on immunoSEQ multiplex PCR, and the TCRdb table lists in-frame clones only, not all of them. The V and J calls and the clone size are those of that table, but D and trimming were determined from the DNA. This sample's table reports about 62,000 clones. The V and J ends lost 0 bases and 5 bases respectively, with 8 bases between them. Germline loops: CDR1 SGHDT, CDR2 YYEEEE. The CDR3 contains 14 residues. When sampled, the donors appeared nominally healthy, though they likely had unrecorded immune exposures.

V usage is TRBV5-6 and J usage is TRBJ2-2; tentatively, D is TRBD2 (6 bases). The TCR sequence derives from a man aged 30 to 45 in good health and CMV-seropositive. The sequencing input was PBMCs. The DNA of the CDR3 is TGTGCCAGCAGCTTGGCCGGGGGAACCGGGGAGCTGTTTTTT. This codes for CASSLAGGTGELFF.